A selection of T cell receptor beta chains follows, all from one sample in a study of cytomegalovirus exposure and HLA in healthy donors. The data were produced by immunoSEQ multiplex PCR, yet TCRdb's version contains in-frame clones alone and is incomplete. The sample lists roughly 86,000 clones; approximately 95% were seen once. The sample comprised PBMCs. These receptor sequences come from a man between 18 and 29 years old in good health and CMV-seropositive. Each CDR3 is given with its conserved first and last residue. A D gene is named only where the DNA matches it firmly. Part of the rows lack a size; the others show once, few, many or a class for expanded clones.

>TRBV28|.|TRBD1|TRBJ1-2
CASSPQAVTGAGGYTF
TGTGCCAGCAGTCCTCAAGCCGTTACAGGGGCGGGAGGCTACACCTTC
>TRBV9|.|.|TRBJ1-3
CASSIAGLGNTIYF
TGTGCCAGCAGCATAGCAGGGTTGGGAAACACCATATATTTT
>TRBV9|.|TRBD2|TRBJ2-7
CASSVGTSGRGYEQYF
TGTGCCAGCAGCGTAGGAACTAGCGGGAGAGGATACGAGCAGTACTTC
>TRBV6-9|.|TRBD1|TRBJ2-1
CASSYGRGNNEQFF
TGTGCCAGCAGTTACGGCAGGGGGAACAATGAGCAGTTCTTC
>TRBV9|.|.|TRBJ2-2
CASSVAHEPTGELFF
TGTGCCAGCAGCGTAGCTCACGAGCCTACCGGGGAGCTGTTTTTT
>TRBV10-3|once|.|TRBJ2-6
CAARASGANVLTF
TGTGCCGCCCGCGCCTCTGGGGCCAACGTCCTGACTTTC
>TRBV19|.|.|TRBJ2-1
CASGGTPQNEQFF
TGTGCCAGTGGGGGCACCCCCCAGAATGAGCAGTTCTTC
>TRBV19|.|TRBD2|TRBJ2-1
CASSITASGAHNEQFF
TGTGCCAGTAGTATAACAGCTAGCGGGGCCCACAATGAGCAGTTCTTC
>TRBV18|.|.|TRBJ2-3
CASSPDSTTDTQYF
TGTGCCAGCTCACCGGACAGCACAACAGATACGCAGTATTTT
>TRBV5-1|.|TRBD2|TRBJ2-2
CASSLEGGLASTGELFF
TGCGCCAGCAGCTTGGAGGGAGGACTAGCAAGCACCGGGGAGCTGTTTTTT
>TRBV19|once|.|TRBJ2-5
CASSISTSRQETQYF
TGTGCCAGTAGTATAAGTACTAGCAGACAAGAGACCCAGTACTTC
>TRBV7-3|once|TRBD2|TRBJ2-5
CASSLGAGGQGTQYF
TGTGCCAGCAGCTTAGGGGCGGGAGGGCAGGGGACCCAGTACTTC
>TRBV6-4|once|TRBD2|TRBJ2-3
CASSDSKLAGTQGPQYF
TGTGCCAGCAGTGACTCGAAACTAGCGGGTACACAAGGACCGCAGTATTTT
>TRBV28|.|TRBD2|TRBJ2-7
CASRVAGPLGGQYF
TGTGCCAGCAGGGTAGCGGGACCCCTCGGCGGGCAGTACTTC
>TRBV2|.|.|TRBJ1-5
CASSEQGLDQPQHF
TGTGCCAGCAGCGAACAGGGTCTGGATCAGCCCCAGCATTTT
>TRBV6-5|.|.|TRBJ1-1
CASALGRGMNTEAFF
TGTGCCAGCGCGCTGGGCCGGGGGATGAACACTGAAGCTTTCTTT
>TRBV21-1|.|.|TRBJ2-7
CASSRRFAYEQYF
TGTGCCAGCAGCAGGAGATTTGCCTACGAGCAGTACTTC
>TRBV6-1|.|.|TRBJ1-6
CASSDGAPLHF
TGTGCCAGCAGTGACGGGGCACCCCTCCACTTT
>TRBV10-2|.|TRBD2|TRBJ2-5
CASGTSGNQETQYF
TGCGCCAGTGGGACTAGCGGGAACCAAGAGACCCAGTACTTC
>TRBV5-1|.|TRBD1|TRBJ2-2
CASSPDREAGELFF
TGCGCCAGCAGCCCGGACAGGGAGGCCGGGGAGCTGTTTTTT